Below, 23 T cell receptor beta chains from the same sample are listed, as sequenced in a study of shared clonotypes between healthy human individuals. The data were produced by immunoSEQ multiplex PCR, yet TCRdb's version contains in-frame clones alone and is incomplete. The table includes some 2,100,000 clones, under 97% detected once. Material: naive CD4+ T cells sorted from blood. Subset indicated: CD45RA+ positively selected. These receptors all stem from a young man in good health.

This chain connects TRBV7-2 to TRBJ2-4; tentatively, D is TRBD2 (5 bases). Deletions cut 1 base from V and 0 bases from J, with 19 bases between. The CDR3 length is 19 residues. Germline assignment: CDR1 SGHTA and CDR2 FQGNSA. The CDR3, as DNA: TGTGCCAGCAGCTTAGATTCGAATCGAGGGAAACCAGCCAAAAACATTCAGTACTTC. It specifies CASSLDSNRGKPAKNIQYF.

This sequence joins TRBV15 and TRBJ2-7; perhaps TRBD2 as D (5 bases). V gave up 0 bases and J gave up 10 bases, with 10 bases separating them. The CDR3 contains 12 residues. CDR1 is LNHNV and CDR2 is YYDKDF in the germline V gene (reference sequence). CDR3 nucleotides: TGTGCCACCAGCAGAGATTATGGAGGCCAGTACTTC. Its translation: CATSRDYGGQYF.

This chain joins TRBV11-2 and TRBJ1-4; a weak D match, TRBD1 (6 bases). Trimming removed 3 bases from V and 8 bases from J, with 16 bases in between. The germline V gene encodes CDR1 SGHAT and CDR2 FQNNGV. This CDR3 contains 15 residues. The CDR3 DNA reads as TGTGCCAGCAGCTTCGCCGGGGGCGTTGGGGAAAAACTGTTTTTT. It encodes CASSFAGGVGEKLFF.

The CDR3 sequence: CAISTGLSFSGANVLTF. In DNA, the CDR3 is TGTGCCATCAGTACAGGTTTATCCTTCTCTGGGGCCAACGTCCTGACTTTC. This chain joins TRBV10-3 and TRBJ2-6; a weak D match, TRBD1 (5 bases). This CDR3 comprises 17 residues. Germline V CDR1 and CDR2: ENHRY, SYGVKD. Deletions cut 5 bases from V and 0 bases from J, with 14 bases between.

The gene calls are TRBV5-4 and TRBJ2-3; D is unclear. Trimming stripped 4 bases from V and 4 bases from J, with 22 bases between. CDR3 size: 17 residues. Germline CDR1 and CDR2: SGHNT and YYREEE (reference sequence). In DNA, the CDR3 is TGTGCCAGCAGCCGCAGACCAAATGCCGAAAGGGCAGATACGCAGTATTTT. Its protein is CASSRRPNAERADTQYF.

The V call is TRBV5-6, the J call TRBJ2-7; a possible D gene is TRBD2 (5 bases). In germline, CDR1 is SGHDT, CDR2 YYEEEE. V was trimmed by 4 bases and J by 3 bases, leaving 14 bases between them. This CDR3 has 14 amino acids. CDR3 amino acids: CASSGWGVNYEQYF. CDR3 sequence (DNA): TGTGCCAGCAGCGGGTGGGGAGTAAACTACGAGCAGTACTTC.

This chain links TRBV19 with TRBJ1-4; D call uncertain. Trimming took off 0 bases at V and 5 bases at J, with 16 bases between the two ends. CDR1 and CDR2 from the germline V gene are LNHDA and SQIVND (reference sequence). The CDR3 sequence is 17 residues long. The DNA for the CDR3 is TGTGCCAGTAGTATAGACCCTCGGACGGTATCAAATGAAAAACTGTTTTTT. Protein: CASSIDPRTVSNEKLFF.

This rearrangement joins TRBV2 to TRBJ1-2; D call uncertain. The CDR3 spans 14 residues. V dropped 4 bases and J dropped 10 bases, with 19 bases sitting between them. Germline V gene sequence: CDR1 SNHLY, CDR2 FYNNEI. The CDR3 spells CASSVLRQEGPYTF. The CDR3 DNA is TGTGCCAGCAGTGTCCTTCGGCAGGAAGGGCCCTACACCTTC.

This CDR3 is CASSVSGGPQETQYF. In nucleotides, the CDR3 is TGTGCCAGCAGCGTATCGGGGGGACCGCAAGAGACCCAGTACTTC. V is TRBV9 and J is TRBJ2-5; 7 positions agree with TRBD2. Per the germline V gene, CDR1 is SGDLS and CDR2 is YYNGEE. J lost 2 bases, V lost 1 base, and 5 bases had no gene match. There are 15 residues in the CDR3.

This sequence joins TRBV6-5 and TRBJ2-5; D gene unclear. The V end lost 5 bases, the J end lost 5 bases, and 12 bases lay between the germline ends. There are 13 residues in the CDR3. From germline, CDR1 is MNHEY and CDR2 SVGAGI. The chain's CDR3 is CASSPRRGETQYF. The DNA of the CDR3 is TGTGCCAGCAGTCCCCGGCGTGGTGAGACCCAGTACTTC.

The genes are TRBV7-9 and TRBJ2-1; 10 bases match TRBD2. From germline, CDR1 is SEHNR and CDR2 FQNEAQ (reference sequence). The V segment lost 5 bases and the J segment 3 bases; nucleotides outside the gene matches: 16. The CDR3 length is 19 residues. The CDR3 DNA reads TGTGCCAGCAGCCCCTACAGGGGGGCTAGCGGGAGCAACTACAATGAGCAGTTCTTC. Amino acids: CASSPYRGASGSNYNEQFF.

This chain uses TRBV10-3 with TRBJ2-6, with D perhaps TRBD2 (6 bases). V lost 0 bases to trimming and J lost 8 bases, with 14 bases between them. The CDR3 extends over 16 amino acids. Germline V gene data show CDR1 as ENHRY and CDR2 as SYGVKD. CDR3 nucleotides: TGTGCCATCAGTGAGTCTTCGGGACGGGGGTCCAACGTCCTGACTTTC. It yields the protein CAISESSGRGSNVLTF.

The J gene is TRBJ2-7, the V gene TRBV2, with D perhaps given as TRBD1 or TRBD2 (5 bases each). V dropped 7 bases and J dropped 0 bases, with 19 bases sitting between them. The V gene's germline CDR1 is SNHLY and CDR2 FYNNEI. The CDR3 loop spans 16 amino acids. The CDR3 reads CASTPNEGRNSYEQYF. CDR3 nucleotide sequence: TGTGCCAGCACCCCAAACGAGGGGCGGAACTCCTACGAGCAGTACTTC.

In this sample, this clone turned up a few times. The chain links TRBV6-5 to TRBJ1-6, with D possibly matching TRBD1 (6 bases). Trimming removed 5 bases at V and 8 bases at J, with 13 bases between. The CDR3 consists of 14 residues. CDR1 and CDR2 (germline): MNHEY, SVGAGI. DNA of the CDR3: TGTGCCAGCAGTCGTTCCGGGGGCGATTCACCCCTCCACTTT. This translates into CASSRSGGDSPLHF.

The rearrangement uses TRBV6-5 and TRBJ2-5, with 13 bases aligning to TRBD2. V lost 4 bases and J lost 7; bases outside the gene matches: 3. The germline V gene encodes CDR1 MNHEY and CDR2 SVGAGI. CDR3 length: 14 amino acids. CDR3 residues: CASSSWTSGGTQYF. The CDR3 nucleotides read TGTGCCAGCAGTTCCTGGACTAGCGGGGGGACCCAGTACTTC.

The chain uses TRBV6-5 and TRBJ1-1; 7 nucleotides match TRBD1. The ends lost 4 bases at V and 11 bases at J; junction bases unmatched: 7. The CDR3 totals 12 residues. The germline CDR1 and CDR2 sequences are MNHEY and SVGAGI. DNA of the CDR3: TGTGCCAGCAGTTCCCTACAGGGGATTGCTTTCTTT. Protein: CASSSLQGIAFF.

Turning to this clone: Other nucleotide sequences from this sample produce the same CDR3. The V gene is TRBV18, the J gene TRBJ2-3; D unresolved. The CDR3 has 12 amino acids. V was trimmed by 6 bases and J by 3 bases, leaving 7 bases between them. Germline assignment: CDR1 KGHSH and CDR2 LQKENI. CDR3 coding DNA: TGTGCCAGCTCCCGTTCGACAGATACGCAGTATTTT. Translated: CASSRSTDTQYF.

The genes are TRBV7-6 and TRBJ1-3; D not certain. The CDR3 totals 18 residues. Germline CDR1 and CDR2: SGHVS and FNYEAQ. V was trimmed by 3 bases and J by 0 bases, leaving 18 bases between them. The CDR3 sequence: CASSFRPPTQDSGNTIYF. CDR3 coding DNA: TGTGCCAGCAGCTTTAGACCTCCGACACAAGACTCTGGAAACACCATATATTTT.

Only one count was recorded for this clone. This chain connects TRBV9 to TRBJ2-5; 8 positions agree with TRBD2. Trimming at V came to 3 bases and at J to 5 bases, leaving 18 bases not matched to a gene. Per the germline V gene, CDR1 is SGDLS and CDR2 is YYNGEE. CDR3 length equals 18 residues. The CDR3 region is CASSERSGGRGASETQYF. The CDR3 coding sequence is TGTGCCAGCAGCGAGAGGAGCGGCGGGCGGGGGGCCAGTGAGACCCAGTACTTC.

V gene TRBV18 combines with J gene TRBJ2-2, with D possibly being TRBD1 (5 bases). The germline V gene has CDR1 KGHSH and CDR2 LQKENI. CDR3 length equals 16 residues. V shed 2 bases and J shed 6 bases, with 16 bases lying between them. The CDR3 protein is CASSPFSQGAAGELFF. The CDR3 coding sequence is TGTGCCAGCTCACCATTCAGTCAGGGTGCGGCCGGGGAGCTGTTTTTT.

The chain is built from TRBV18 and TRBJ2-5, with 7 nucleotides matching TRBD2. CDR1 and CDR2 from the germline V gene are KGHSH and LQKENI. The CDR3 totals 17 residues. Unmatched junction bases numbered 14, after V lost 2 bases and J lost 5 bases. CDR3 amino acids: CASSPREIGGSLETQYF. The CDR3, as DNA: TGTGCCAGCTCACCAAGGGAGATTGGCGGGAGTTTGGAGACCCAGTACTTC. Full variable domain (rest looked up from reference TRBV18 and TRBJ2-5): NAGVMQNPRHLVRRRGQEARLRCSPMKGHSHVYWYRQLPEEGLKFMVYLQKENIIDESGMPKERFSAEFPKEGPSILRIQQVVRGDSAAYFCASSPREIGGSLETQYFGPGTRLLVL.

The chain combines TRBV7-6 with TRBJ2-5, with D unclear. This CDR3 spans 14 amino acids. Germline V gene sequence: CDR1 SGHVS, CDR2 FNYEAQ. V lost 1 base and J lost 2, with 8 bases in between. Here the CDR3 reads CASSLGRRQETQYF. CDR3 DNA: TGTGCCAGCAGCTTAGGTCGCAGACAAGAGACCCAGTACTTC.

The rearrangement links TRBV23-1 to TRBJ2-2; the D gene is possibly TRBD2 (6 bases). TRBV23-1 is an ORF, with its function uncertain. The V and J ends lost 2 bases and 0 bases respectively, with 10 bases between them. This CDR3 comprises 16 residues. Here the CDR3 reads CASSQPLATNTGELFF. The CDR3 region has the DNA TGCGCCAGCAGTCAACCACTAGCCACGAACACCGGGGAGCTGTTTTTT.